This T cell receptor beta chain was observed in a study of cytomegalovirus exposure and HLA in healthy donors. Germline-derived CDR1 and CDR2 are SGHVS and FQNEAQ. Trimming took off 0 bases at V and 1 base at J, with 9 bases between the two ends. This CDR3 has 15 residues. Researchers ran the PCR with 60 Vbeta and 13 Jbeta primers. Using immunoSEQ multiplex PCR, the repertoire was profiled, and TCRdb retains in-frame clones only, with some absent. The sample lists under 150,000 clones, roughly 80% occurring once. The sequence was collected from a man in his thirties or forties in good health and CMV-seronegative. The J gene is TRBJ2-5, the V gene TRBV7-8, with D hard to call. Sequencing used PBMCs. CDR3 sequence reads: CASSLAWRLQETQYF. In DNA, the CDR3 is TGTGCCAGCAGCTTAGCCTGGCGGCTCCAAGAGACCCAGTACTTC.